Listed here is a single TCR beta chain. Its antigen remains unidentified. No quality values exist for individual bases; no much larger clone is one base distant. The germline V gene encodes CDR1 SGHRS and CDR2 YFSETQ. The CDR3 sequence holds 14 residues, the cysteine and phenylalanine included. The read is trimmed to its CDR3 DNA, 42 bases read in frame from base 1. Trimmed from V: 7 bases; trimmed from J: 6 bases; junction bases lacking a gene match: 10. Samples from volunteer blood donors who had recovered from COVID-19 were contributed by a second Seattle source. Collaborating institutions collected whole blood in K2EDTA tubes following their own protocols. Collaborator samples were shipped for TCRbeta analysis as frozen whole blood, isolated PBMCs, or DNA extracted from either sample type. The source of the sample is a study of blood T cell repertoires in COVID-19 (TCRdb year 2020). For the wider study: Collaborator samples came from the United States, Italy and Spain and covered acute and convalescent phases of COVID-19. The prospective study material was composed of cDNA or gDNA derived from T cells, B-cell-depleted T cells, or PBMCs. The dataset comprised deeply sampled blood TCRbeta repertoires from subjects exposed to, actively infected with, or recovered from COVID-19. The repertoires were released in a freely available public database meant as a resource for research on the immune response to SARS-CoV-2. The samples were drawn from two sources: the first 160 participants of the ongoing ImmuneRACE study, and 950 to 1,500 subjects contributed by 6 global collaborators. Nearly every sample came with metadata listing a de-identified subject ID, COVID-19 status, age in years and sex. Where available, HLA class I and class II types were obtained from metadata supplied by the sample provider rather than from assay-based typing.

The paper as a whole reports these results and caveats: The quantity of clinical and demographic metadata differed by source and by participant and was supplied without curation.

TCRbeta CDR3 regions were amplified from genomic DNA by means of the immunoSEQ Assay, a bias-controlled multiplex PCR. On the authors' methods: The number of nucleated cells in each sample was estimated from the amplification of reference gene primers within the assay. To quantify the absolute abundance of each unique TCRbeta CDR3 rearrangement, sequence reads were collapsed and filtered. For each sample, productive Simpson clonality was calculated as the square root of Simpson's diversity index across productive rearrangements. In its TCRdb copy, this immuneACCESS table keeps in-frame sequences only and misses some clones. Where compared with another copy, unresolved V genes explain less than half of these, and the others have no known cause. V, J and clone size derive from that table, while D and trimming were established from the DNA sequence. The table for this sample lists hundreds of thousands of clones; approximately 90% of them were counted only once. In total, the top ten clones hold roughly 2% of the sample.

Material: peripheral blood. This sequence uses TRBV5-1 and TRBJ1-2, and 9 junction bases match TRBD1. This TCR derives from a woman aged 50 to 65 who had recovered from COVID-19. The nucleotide sequence is TGCGCCAGCGCAACCGGGACAGGGAAGGATGGCTACACCTTC. It is translated as CASATGTGKDGYTF.